The text below deals with one T cell receptor beta chain. Its antigen remains unknown. The data derive from a study of post-analysis software for immune sequencing data. CDR3 length: 13 residues. Trimming shortened V by 6 bases and J by 2 bases, and 8 bases separated the two germline ends. Unique molecular identifiers were present in the TCR beta cDNA libraries. Each sample of about 0.9 to 10 million input T cells yielded around 500,000 cDNA molecules, so each molecule approximated one T cell. TCRdb reprocessed the PCR reads via MiXCR and lists one record per CDR3 protein. The sample shows under 650,000 distinct CDR3 sequences, around 44% of them seen only once. Findings of the study overall: Normalized Chao1 diversity was significantly lower in multiple sclerosis patients than in controls. TRBV5-6, TRBV5-1 and TRBV20-1 belonged to a set of roughly five TRBV segments that were more frequent in patients than controls.

Sequencing used blood. This receptor was identified in a girl under 18 with multiple sclerosis. This chain connects TRBV12-3 or TRBV12-4 to TRBJ2-1; D is unclear. The DNA for the CDR3 is TGTGCCAGCAGAGGAGCAGCCTACAATGAGCAGTTCTTC. It is translated as CASRGAAYNEQFF.